The rows below give T cell receptor beta chains drawn from one sample of a study of shared clonotypes between healthy human individuals. This table comes from immunoSEQ multiplex PCR, and its TCRdb copy is limited to in-frame clones, with some not included. The sample consists of around 2.1 million clones, just over 90% of them appearing once. Sequencing was done on a sample of naive CD8+ T cells from PBMCs. These receptor sequences come from a man between 18 and 29 years old in good health. Some clones in this sample may be carry-over from other donors' samples. Both conserved end residues are part of each CDR3. Fields, in order: D gene, clone size, J gene, V gene, CDR3 length, CDR3 DNA, CDR3 protein. The D gene is left open where the match is weak. Clone size, where shown, is once, few, many, or a class for clones that have expanded.

-,-,TRBJ1-3,TRBV30,15,TGTGCCTGGACAGGGGTCCAGCCTTTAGGAAACACCATATATTTT,CAWTGVQPLGNTIYF
-,-,TRBJ2-7,TRBV13,15,TGTGCCAGCACCATCCTCGGCACGATTGGGGGCGAGCAGTACTTC,CASTILGTIGGEQYF
-,-,TRBJ2-1,TRBV29-1,16,TGCAGCGTTGAAGGGGATGGGCCGGGAACCTACAATGAGCAGTTCTTC,CSVEGDGPGTYNEQFF
-,once,TRBJ2-2,TRBV9,13,TGTGCCAGCAGCGTTGGGGGTTCCGGGGAGCTGTTTTTT,CASSVGGSGELFF
-,-,TRBJ2-7,TRBV27,15,TGTGCCAGCAGTTTATTTCCCCGACCTTTGAGGGAGCAGTACTTC,CASSLFPRPLREQYF
TRBD2,-,TRBJ2-5,TRBV27,14,TGTGCCAGCAGTCCCTTGGGGAGGGTGGAGACCCAGTACTTC,CASSPLGRVETQYF
TRBD1,-,TRBJ2-7,TRBV28,14,TGTGCCAGCAGTAACAACAGGGGACCCTACGAGCAGTACTTC,CASSNNRGPYEQYF
TRBD1,few,TRBJ1-5,TRBV7-9,16,TGTGCCAGCAGCCATGCCGGGACAGGAGGCAATCAGCCCCAGCATTTT,CASSHAGTGGNQPQHF
TRBD1,-,TRBJ2-5,TRBV6-6,15,TGTGCCAGCAGTTCTGGGACAGGGGAACAAGAGACCCAGTACTTC,CASSSGTGEQETQYF
TRBD1,-,TRBJ2-7,TRBV6-5,16,TGTGCCAGCAGTTACTCGTCGGGACAGATGTCCTACGAGCAGTACTTC,CASSYSSGQMSYEQYF
-,-,TRBJ2-1,TRBV29-1,15,TGCAGCGCCAAGGGGGGCCGCCTCCCCTACAATGAGCAGTTCTTC,CSAKGGRLPYNEQFF
-,-,TRBJ2-7,TRBV9,13,TGTGCCAGCAATCGTCGGGGGATGGGCGAGCAGTACTTC,CASNRRGMGEQYF
-,-,TRBJ1-1,TRBV27,13,TGTGCCAGCAGTTTATCCAGGACCGCTGAAGCTTTCTTT,CASSLSRTAEAFF
-,-,TRBJ1-4,TRBV7-9,15,TGTGCCAGCAGCTTAGTGGCAGAACCAAATGAAAAACTGTTTTTT,CASSLVAEPNEKLFF
-,-,TRBJ2-1,TRBV15,12,TGTGCCACCAGCGGCCGGAACGGTGAGCAGTTCTTC,CATSGRNGEQFF
-,-,TRBJ2-7,TRBV28,15,TGTGCCAGCAGTTTAGGTTGGGGAGCGGTCGACGAGCAGTACTTC,CASSLGWGAVDEQYF
TRBD2,-,TRBJ2-1,TRBV19,15,TGTGCCAGTAGTATCGGGCTAGCGGAAATCAATGAGCAGTTCTTC,CASSIGLAEINEQFF
-,-,TRBJ1-2,TRBV19,13,TGTGCCAAGACGGACAATTTCCACTATGGCTACACCTTC,CAKTDNFHYGYTF
-,-,TRBJ1-2,TRBV4-2,18,TGTGCCAGCAGCCAAGATAATTCCGTAGGAATCGGGTGGCATGGCTACACCTTC,CASSQDNSVGIGWHGYTF